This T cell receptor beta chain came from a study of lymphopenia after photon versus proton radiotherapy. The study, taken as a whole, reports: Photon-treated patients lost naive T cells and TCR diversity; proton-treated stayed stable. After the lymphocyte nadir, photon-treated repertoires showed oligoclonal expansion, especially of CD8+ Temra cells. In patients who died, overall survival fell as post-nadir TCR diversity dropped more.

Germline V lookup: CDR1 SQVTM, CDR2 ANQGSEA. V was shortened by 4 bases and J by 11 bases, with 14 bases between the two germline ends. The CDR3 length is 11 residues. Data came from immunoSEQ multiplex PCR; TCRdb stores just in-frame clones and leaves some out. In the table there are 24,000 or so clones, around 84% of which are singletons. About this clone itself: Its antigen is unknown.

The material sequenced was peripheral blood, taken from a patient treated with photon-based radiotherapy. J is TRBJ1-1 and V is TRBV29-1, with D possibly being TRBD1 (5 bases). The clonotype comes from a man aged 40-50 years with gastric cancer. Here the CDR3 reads CSVGDSLGAFF. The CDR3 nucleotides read TGCAGCGTTGGCGACAGCCTGGGTGCTTTCTTT.